This T cell receptor (beta chain) came from a study of blood T cells in healthy people across ages. Alongside a J-beta primer mix, a sample-barcoded 5' primer served in a second PCR lasting roughly 6 to 12 cycles. MiXCR, applied by TCRdb to the 5' RACE reads, yields one record per CDR3 protein. The repertoire includes roughly 800,000 distinct CDR3 sequences, roughly 25% of them detected once, and roughly a tenth sits in the top ten. This clonotype was counted between two and nine times. What it recognizes is unknown. Findings and caveats of the study: Strongly correlated with naive T cell percentage was TCR beta diversity.

The same data also went into a second study, on T cells of mothers and their children.

This TCR came from a boy aged 10-17 years in good health. Sequenced sample: blood.

CDR3 nucleotides: TGTGCCATCAGTGGAGCAGAAAACATTCAGTACTTC. This gives the protein CAISGAENIQYF. The chain combines TRBV10-3 with TRBJ2-4; D is uncertain. Germline values: CDR1 ENHRY, CDR2 SYGVKD. The CDR3 contains 12 residues. Trimming pared 4 bases from V and 5 bases from J, leaving 6 bases between.